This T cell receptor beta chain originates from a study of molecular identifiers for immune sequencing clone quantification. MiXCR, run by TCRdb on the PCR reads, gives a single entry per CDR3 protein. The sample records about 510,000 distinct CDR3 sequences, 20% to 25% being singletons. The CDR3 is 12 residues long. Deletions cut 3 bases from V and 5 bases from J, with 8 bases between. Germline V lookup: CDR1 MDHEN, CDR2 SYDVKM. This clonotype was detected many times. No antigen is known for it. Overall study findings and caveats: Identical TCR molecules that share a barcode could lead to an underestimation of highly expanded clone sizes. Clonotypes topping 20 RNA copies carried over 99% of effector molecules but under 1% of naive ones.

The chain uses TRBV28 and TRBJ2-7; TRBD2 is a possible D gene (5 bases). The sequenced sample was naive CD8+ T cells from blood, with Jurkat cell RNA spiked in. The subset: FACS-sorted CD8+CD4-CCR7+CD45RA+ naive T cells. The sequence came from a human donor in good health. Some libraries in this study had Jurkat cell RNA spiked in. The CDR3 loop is CASSLGSHEQYF. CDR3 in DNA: TGTGCCAGCAGTTTGGGGAGTCACGAGCAGTACTTC.